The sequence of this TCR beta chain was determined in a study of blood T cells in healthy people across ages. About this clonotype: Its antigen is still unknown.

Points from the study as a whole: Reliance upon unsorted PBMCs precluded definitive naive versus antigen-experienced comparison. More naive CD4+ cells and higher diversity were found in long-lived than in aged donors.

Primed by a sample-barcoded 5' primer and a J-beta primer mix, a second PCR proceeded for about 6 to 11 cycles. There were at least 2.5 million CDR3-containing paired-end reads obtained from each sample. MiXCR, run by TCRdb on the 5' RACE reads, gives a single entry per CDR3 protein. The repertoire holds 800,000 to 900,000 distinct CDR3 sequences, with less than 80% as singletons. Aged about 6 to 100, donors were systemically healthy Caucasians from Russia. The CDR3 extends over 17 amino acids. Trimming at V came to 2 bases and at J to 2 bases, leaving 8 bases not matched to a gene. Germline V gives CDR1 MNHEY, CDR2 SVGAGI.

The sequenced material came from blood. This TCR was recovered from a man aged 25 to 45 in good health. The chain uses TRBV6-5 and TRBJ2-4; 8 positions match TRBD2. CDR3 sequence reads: CASSYATPGGTKNIQYF. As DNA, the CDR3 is TGTGCCAGCAGTTACGCGACTCCGGGGGGGACCAAAAACATTCAGTACTTC.